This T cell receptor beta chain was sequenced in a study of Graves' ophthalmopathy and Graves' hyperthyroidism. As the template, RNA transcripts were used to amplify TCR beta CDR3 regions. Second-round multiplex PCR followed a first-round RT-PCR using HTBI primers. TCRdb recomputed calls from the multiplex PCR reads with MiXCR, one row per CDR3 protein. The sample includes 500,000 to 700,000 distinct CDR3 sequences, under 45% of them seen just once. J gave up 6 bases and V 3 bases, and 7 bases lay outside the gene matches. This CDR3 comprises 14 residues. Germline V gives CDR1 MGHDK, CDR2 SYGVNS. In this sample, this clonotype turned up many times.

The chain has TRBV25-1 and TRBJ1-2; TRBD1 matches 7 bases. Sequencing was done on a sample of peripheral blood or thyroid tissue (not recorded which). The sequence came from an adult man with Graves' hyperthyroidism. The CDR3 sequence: CASSDISRGDGYTF. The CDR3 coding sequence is TGTGCCAGCAGTGATATCTCCAGGGGGGATGGCTACACCTTC.